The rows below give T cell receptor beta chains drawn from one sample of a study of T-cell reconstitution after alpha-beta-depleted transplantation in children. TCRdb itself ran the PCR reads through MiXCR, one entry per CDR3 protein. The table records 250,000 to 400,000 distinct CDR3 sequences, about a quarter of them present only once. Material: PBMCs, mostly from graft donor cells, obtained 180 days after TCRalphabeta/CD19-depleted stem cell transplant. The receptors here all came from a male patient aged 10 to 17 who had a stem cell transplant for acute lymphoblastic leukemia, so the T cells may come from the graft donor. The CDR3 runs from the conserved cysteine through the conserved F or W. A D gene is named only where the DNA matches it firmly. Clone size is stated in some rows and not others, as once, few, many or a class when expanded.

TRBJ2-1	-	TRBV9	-	TGTGCCAGCAGCCCCAGGGGCCCTAGCTCCTACAATGAGCAGTTCTTC	CASSPRGPSSYNEQFF
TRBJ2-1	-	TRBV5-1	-	TGCGCCAGCAGCTTCTCGGGATTGGGTAATGAGCAGTTCTTC	CASSFSGLGNEQFF
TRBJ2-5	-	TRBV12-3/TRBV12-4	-	TGTGCCAGCAGTCACAGGGAAGGTAGCGCCCAGTACTTC	CASSHREGSAQYF
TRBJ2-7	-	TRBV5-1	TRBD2	TGCGCCAGCAGCCCCGGGACTAGCGGACTAAGGGTTCGCGAGCAGTACTTC	CASSPGTSGLRVREQYF
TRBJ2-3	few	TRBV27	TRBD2	TGTGCCAGCAGGCAACTAGCGGGAGGGCCGATGGATACGCAGTATTTT	CASRQLAGGPMDTQYF
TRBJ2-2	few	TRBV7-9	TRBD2	TGTGCCAGCAGCCGACCGTGGCTAGCGGGAGGCACCGGGGAGCTGTTTTTT	CASSRPWLAGGTGELFF
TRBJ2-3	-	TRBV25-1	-	TGTGCCAGCAGGGCCTGGACCACAGATACGCAGTATTTT	CASRAWTTDTQYF
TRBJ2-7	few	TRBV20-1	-	TGCAGTGCTAGAGAAAGGGGGAGGGTCTACGAGCAGTACTTC	CSARERGRVYEQYF
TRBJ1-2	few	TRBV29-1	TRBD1	TGCAGCGTTCATTTATTTCGGGACAGGGGGCGCTCTGGCTACACCTTC	CSVHLFRDRGRSGYTF
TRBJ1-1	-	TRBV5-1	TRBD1	TGCGCCAGCAGCTTCGTGACAGGGGGGTTCATGAACACTGAAGCTTTCTTT	CASSFVTGGFMNTEAFF
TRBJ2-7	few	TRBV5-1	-	TGCGCCAGCAGCTACGGGGAGTACGAGCAGTACTTC	CASSYGEYEQYF
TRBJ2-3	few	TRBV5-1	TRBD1	TGCGCCAGCAGCTCGTCAACAGGGGGCGAGAGCACAGATACGCAGTATTTT	CASSSSTGGESTDTQYF
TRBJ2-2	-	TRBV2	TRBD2	TGTGCCAGCAGTGGCCCTAGCGGGAGGTTATACACCGGGGAGCTGTTTTTT	CASSGPSGRLYTGELFF
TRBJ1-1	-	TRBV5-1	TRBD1	TGCGCCAGCAGCCGCTGGGACAGGGACACTGAAGCTTTCTTT	CASSRWDRDTEAFF
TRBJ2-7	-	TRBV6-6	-	TGTGCCAGCAGCAGGTCTACCTACGAGCAGTACTTC	CASSRSTYEQYF
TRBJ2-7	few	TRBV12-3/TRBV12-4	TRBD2	TGTGCCAGCAGTTTGCGGCGACTAGCGGGGACCTACGAGCAGTACTTC	CASSLRRLAGTYEQYF
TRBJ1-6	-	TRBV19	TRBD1	TGTGCCAGTAGTATCCGGGACAGGGGAAATTCACCCCTCCACTTT	CASSIRDRGNSPLHF
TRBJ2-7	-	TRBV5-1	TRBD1	TGCGCCAGCAGCTTGGACGACAGGGGAGGGCAGTACTTC	CASSLDDRGGQYF
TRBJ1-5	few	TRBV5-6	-	TGTGCCAGCAAGCTCGAGAAGCCCCAGCATTTT	CASKLEKPQHF
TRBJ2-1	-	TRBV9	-	TGTGCCAGCAGCGTAGGGGGCCCGGGCAATGAGCAGTTCTTC	CASSVGGPGNEQFF
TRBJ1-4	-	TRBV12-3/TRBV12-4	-	TGTGCCAGCCGGAGGCTTACTAATGAAAAACTGTTTTTT	CASRRLTNEKLFF
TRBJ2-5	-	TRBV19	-	TGTGCCAGTAGTATGCTCTCCGCGGCCAAAGAGACCCAGTACTTC	CASSMLSAAKETQYF
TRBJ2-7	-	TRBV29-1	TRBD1	TGCAGCGTCTCCGGACAGGCCTACGAGCAGTACTTC	CSVSGQAYEQYF
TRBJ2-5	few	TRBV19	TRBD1	TGTGCCAGTACGGACAGGGTTAGGGAGACCCAGTACTTC	CASTDRVRETQYF
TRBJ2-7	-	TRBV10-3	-	TGTGCCATCAGTGAGTCTGGCACCCTTGGGGAGCAGTACTTC	CAISESGTLGEQYF
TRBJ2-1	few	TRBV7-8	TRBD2	TGTGCCAGCAGCTCACTAGCGGGAGGGTATGGCAATGAGCAGTTCTTC	CASSSLAGGYGNEQFF
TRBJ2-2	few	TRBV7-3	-	TGTGCCAGCAGCACAGCGCTAGTCGCGAACACCGGGGAGCTGTTTTTT	CASSTALVANTGELFF
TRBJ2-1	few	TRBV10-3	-	TGTGCCACCTCCGGGGGGCCCATGGACAATGAGCAGTTCTTC	CATSGGPMDNEQFF